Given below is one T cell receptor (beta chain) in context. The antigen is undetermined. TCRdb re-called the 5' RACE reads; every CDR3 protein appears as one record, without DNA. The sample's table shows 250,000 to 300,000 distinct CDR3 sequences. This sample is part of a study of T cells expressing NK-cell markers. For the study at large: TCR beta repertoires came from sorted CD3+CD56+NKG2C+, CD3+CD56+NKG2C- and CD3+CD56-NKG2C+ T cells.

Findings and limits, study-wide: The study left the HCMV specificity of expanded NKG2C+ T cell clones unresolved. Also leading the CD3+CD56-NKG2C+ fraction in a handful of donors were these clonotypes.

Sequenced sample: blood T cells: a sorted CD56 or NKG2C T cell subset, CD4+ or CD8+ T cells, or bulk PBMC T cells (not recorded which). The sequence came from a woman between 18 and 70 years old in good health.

CDR3 in amino acids: CSAIGPTNYGYTF. The rearrangement uses TRBV20-1 and TRBJ1-2. Germline CDR1 is DFQATT and CDR2 is SNEGSKA (reference sequence). The length of the CDR3 is 13 residues.